These 22 T cell receptor beta chains share one sample of origin, sequenced in a study of cytomegalovirus exposure and HLA in healthy donors. 13 Jbeta primers and 60 Vbeta primers were used for the PCR. Here immunoSEQ multiplex PCR was the method, and the copy in TCRdb shows in-frame clones only, minus some. The table shows 200,000 to 300,000 clones, with about 81% occurring only once. Sequenced input: PBMCs. These receptors were collected from a woman in her fifties or sixties in good health and CMV-seropositive.

This clone has a handful of counts. This chain uses TRBV6-4 with TRBJ2-1, with 9 bases lining up with TRBD2. CDR3 length: 15 residues. Germline-derived CDR1 and CDR2 are MRHNA and SNTAGT. V gave up 6 bases and J gave up 4 bases; unmatched junction bases: 7. This CDR3 is CASRVAGEVYNEQFF. CDR3 nucleotides: TGTGCCAGCAGGGTAGCGGGAGAGGTTTACAATGAGCAGTTCTTC.

The J gene is TRBJ2-7, the V gene TRBV9; D perhaps matches TRBD2 (5 bases). The CDR3 consists of 16 residues. In germline, CDR1 is SGDLS, CDR2 YYNGEE. V was clipped by 4 bases and J by 3 bases, with 20 bases between them. As DNA, the CDR3 is TGTGCCAGCAGCCCAGAGGGCCGTGGTGGTGACTACGAGCAGTACTTC. Protein: CASSPEGRGGDYEQYF.

This chain connects TRBV4-1 to TRBJ2-5; 10 bases map to TRBD1. After removal of 4 bases from V and 5 bases from J, the junction contained 10 bases not matched to a gene. Germline assignment: CDR1 MGHRA and CDR2 YSYEKL. The CDR3 sequence is 16 residues long. As DNA, the CDR3 is TGCGCCAGCAGCCCTGTCCGGACAGGGGGACGTGAGACCCAGTACTTC. Translating it yields CASSPVRTGGRETQYF.

This clone was observed a few times. V gene TRBV27 combines with J gene TRBJ1-2, with TRBD1 matching 7 bases. Germline trimming cut 5 bases from V and 2 bases from J; bases unmatched to any gene: 8. Germline CDR1 is MNHEY and CDR2 is SMNVEV (reference sequence). This CDR3 region has 15 residues. As DNA, the CDR3 is TGTGCCAGCAGTACCTCAGGACAGGTCAACTATGGCTACACCTTC. This translates into CASSTSGQVNYGYTF.

The rearrangement joins TRBV30 to TRBJ2-3; 13 bases are shared with TRBD2. The CDR3 covers 16 residues. The V segment lost 2 bases and the J segment 4 bases; nucleotides outside the gene matches: 6. Germline CDR1 GTSNPN, CDR2 SVGIG (reference sequence). The CDR3 region has the DNA TGTGCCTGGAGTCCCCGACTAGCGGGAGGTGCAGATACGCAGTATTTT. Translated, it gives CAWSPRLAGGADTQYF. Combining the CDR3 with reference TRBV30 and TRBJ2-3 gives the whole variable domain SQTIHQWPATLVQPVGSPLSLECTVEGTSNPNLYWYRQAAGRGLQLLFYSVGIGQISSEVPQNLSASRPQDRQFILSSKKLLLSDSGFYLCAWSPRLAGGADTQYFGPGTRLTVL.

This chain uses TRBV19 with TRBJ1-1, with D hard to call. The CDR3 spans 14 residues. With 0 bases removed from V and 2 bases from J, the gap between germline ends came to 7 bases. Germline values: CDR1 LNHDA, CDR2 SQIVND (reference sequence). The CDR3 nucleotides are TGTGCCAGTAGTATAGACCGGGGAAACACTGAAGCTTTCTTT. Protein: CASSIDRGNTEAFF. Full variable domain (outside the CDR3, taken from reference TRBV19 and TRBJ1-1): DGGITQSPKYLFRKEGQNVTLSCEQNLNHDAMYWYRQDPGQGLRLIYYSQIVNDFQKGDIAEGYSVSREKKESFPLTVTSAQKNPTAFYLCASSIDRGNTEAFFGQGTRLTVV.

The chain is built from TRBV7-9 and TRBJ2-2; D is uncertain. This CDR3 spans 13 amino acids. The germline V gene has CDR1 SEHNR and CDR2 FQNEAQ (reference sequence). The V gene lost 2 bases and the J gene lost 9 bases, with 10 bases spanning the gap. The CDR3 DNA reads as TGTGCCAGCAGCTTACAGGCTACCCGGGAGCTGTTTTTT. Its translation is CASSLQATRELFF.

V gene TRBV6-1 combines with J gene TRBJ2-1, with 11 bases matching TRBD2. The length of the CDR3 is 14 residues. The J segment lost 3 bases and the V segment lost 11 bases, leaving 6 bases of the junction unmatched. Per the germline V gene, CDR1 is MNHNS and CDR2 is SASEGT. CDR3 in amino acids: CAAWGLAVYNEQFF. The CDR3 nucleotides are TGTGCCGCTTGGGGACTAGCGGTCTACAATGAGCAGTTCTTC.

The chain uses TRBV27 and TRBJ2-3; 10 bases are shared with TRBD2. The germline V gene encodes CDR1 MNHEY and CDR2 SMNVEV (reference sequence). V lost 2 bases, J lost 0 bases, and 8 bases stayed unmatched. The length of the CDR3 is 18 residues. CDR3 loop: CASSLVPSGSKSTDTQYF. CDR3 DNA sequence: TGTGCCAGCAGTTTAGTGCCTAGCGGGAGTAAGAGCACAGATACGCAGTATTTT.

DNA for the CDR3: TGTGCCAGCAGTTCGCAGGGGGCGCGCTACGAGCAGTACTTC. This translates into CASSSQGARYEQYF. The rearrangement uses TRBV28 and TRBJ2-5; TRBD1 matches at 8 bases. The last part of the DNA fits TRBJ2-7 better; the J call may be wrong. The CDR3 sequence is 14 residues long. Germline lookup yields CDR1 MDHEN and CDR2 SYDVKM.

DNA of the CDR3: TGTGCCAGCACCCAAAGAGGGGGATCCCTGAACACCGGGGAGCTGTTTTTT. Protein product: CASTQRGGSLNTGELFF. The J gene is TRBJ2-2, the V gene TRBV2, with D maybe TRBD1 (6 bases). The CDR3 consists of 17 residues. Trimming removed 7 bases at V and 1 base at J, with 19 bases between. CDR1 is SNHLY, CDR2 FYNNEI, per germline. The full variable domain, rest sourced from reference TRBV2 and TRBJ2-2, is EPEVTQTPSHQVTQMGQEVILRCVPISNHLYFYWYRQILGQKVEFLVSFYNNEISEKSEIFDDQFSVERPDGSNFTLKIRSTKLEDSAMYFCASTQRGGSLNTGELFFGEGSRLTVL.

CDR3 bases: TGTGCCAGCACCCCTCCCGGGGAAAAACTGTTTTTT. Translation: CASTPPGEKLFF. V gene TRBV2 combines with J gene TRBJ1-4; D ambiguous. The germline V and J ends were trimmed by 7 bases and 8 bases, with 11 bases remaining between them. The germline V gene encodes CDR1 SNHLY and CDR2 FYNNEI. This CDR3 comprises 12 residues.

The chain employs TRBV7-9 and TRBJ1-2; D is unresolved. This CDR3 contains 16 residues. Germline lookup yields CDR1 SEHNR and CDR2 FQNEAQ (reference sequence). The ends were cut back, 5 bases at V and 0 bases at J, with 16 bases in the middle. The CDR3 here is CASSLRLGGANYGYTF. CDR3 coding DNA: TGTGCCAGCAGCCTACGACTCGGAGGAGCTAACTATGGCTACACCTTC.

The chain joins TRBV5-1 to TRBJ2-5, with 7 bases lining up with TRBD1. After removal of 4 bases from V and 3 bases from J, the junction contained 0 bases not matched to a gene. The V gene's germline CDR1 is SGHRS and CDR2 YFSETQ. The CDR3 has 12 amino acids. Written as DNA, the CDR3 is TGCGCCAGCAGCCAGGGGGAAGAGACCCAGTACTTC. Amino acid sequence: CASSQGEETQYF.

The chain has TRBV7-2 and TRBJ2-1; tentatively, D is TRBD2 (5 bases). Looked up from germline, CDR1 is SGHTA and CDR2 is FQGNSA. V lost 3 bases, J lost 6 bases, and 12 bases lay in between. The CDR3 is 14 residues long. CDR3 protein: CASSFAGVINEQFF. The CDR3 DNA reads TGTGCCAGCAGCTTCGCCGGGGTCATCAATGAGCAGTTCTTC.

J is TRBJ2-5 and V is TRBV10-2; 10 nucleotides align to TRBD2. CDR1 is WSHSY, CDR2 SAAADI, per germline. V lost 6 bases, J lost 2 bases, and 6 bases stayed unmatched. CDR3 size: 15 residues. The chain's CDR3 is CASRSGLAYQETQYF. The DNA for the CDR3 is TGCGCCAGCAGGTCGGGACTAGCGTATCAAGAGACCCAGTACTTC.

The chain carries TRBV5-1 and TRBJ1-1; D may be TRBD1 (5 bases). Trimming removed 5 bases at V and 1 base at J, with 9 bases between. The CDR3 has 13 residues. Germline-derived CDR1 and CDR2 are SGHRS and YFSETQ. The CDR3: CASRDTSNTEAFF. DNA for the CDR3: TGCGCCAGCAGGGACACCTCGAACACTGAAGCTTTCTTT. Full variable domain (outside the CDR3, taken from reference TRBV5-1 and TRBJ1-1): KAGVTQTPRYLIKTRGQQVTLSCSPISGHRSVSWYQQTPGQGLQFLFEYFSETQRNKGNFPGRFSGRQFSNSRSEMNVSTLELGDSALYLCASRDTSNTEAFFGQGTRLTVV.

The chain has TRBV27 and TRBJ1-2; a possible D gene is TRBD1 (5 bases). Germline values: CDR1 MNHEY, CDR2 SMNVEV (reference sequence). The V gene lost 3 bases and the J gene lost 0 bases, with 11 bases spanning the gap. CDR3 length: 15 residues. CDR3 region: CASSLMGGTNYGYTF. CDR3 sequence (DNA): TGTGCCAGCAGTTTGATGGGGGGGACTAACTATGGCTACACCTTC.

The chain employs TRBV2 and TRBJ1-5, with 7 bases fitting TRBD1. The ends lost 5 bases at V and 9 bases at J; junction bases unmatched: 10. The CDR3 has 14 residues. Germline CDR1 is SNHLY and CDR2 is FYNNEI. The chain's CDR3 is CASSPGTALGPQHF. The DNA for the CDR3 is TGTGCCAGCAGTCCCGGGACAGCTCTGGGGCCCCAGCATTTT.

V and J are TRBV5-6 and TRBJ1-6; 10 bases are a match to TRBD1. After removal of 4 bases from V and 0 bases from J, the junction contained 7 bases not matched to a gene. The CDR3 has 18 amino acids. Germline V gene sequence: CDR1 SGHDT, CDR2 YYEEEE. The DNA for the CDR3 is TGTGCCAGCAGCAAACGGACAGGGGGAAGCTCCTATAATTCACCCCTCCACTTT. Its translation: CASSKRTGGSSYNSPLHF.

For this clone: At one end, the junction sequence differs from germline, possibly due to a read error. The rearrangement links TRBV18 to TRBJ1-5; D is uncertain. Per germline, CDR1 KGHSH and CDR2 LQKENI. The CDR3 totals 14 residues. The CDR3 bases are TGTGCCAGCTCTCCACCAGGAGGTAATCAGCCCCAGCATTTT. Its protein is CASSPPGGNQPQHF.

The V gene is TRBV7-3, the J gene TRBJ2-7; 14 bases match TRBD2. Germline V gene lookup returns CDR1 SGHTA and CDR2 FQGTGA. The V segment lost 0 bases and the J segment 5 bases; nucleotides outside the gene matches: 6. The CDR3 contains 17 residues. The CDR3 DNA sequence: TGTGCCAGCAGCTTAACCGCGACTAGCGGGAGGGAAAACGAGCAGTACTTC. It translates to CASSLTATSGRENEQYF.